The following is a T cell receptor (beta chain) sequence with its context. The use of a sample-barcoded 5' primer and a J-beta primer mix characterized a second PCR of roughly 7 to 11 cycles. One entry per CDR3 protein, called by TCRdb with MiXCR from the 5' RACE reads. The sample has approximately 770,000 distinct CDR3 sequences; roughly 50% are singletons. This specimen comes from a study of blood T cells in healthy people across ages. The germline V gene encodes CDR1 SGHRS and CDR2 YFSETQ. This CDR3 is 16 amino acids long. The germline V and J ends were trimmed by 0 bases and 4 bases, with 14 bases remaining between them.

This chain joins TRBV5-1 and TRBJ2-1, with D perhaps TRBD2 (7 bases). Sample: blood. This clonotype was obtained from a man aged 25 to 45 in good health. The CDR3 coding sequence is TGCGCCAGCAGCTTGGAGGGGGGGACCGTGTACAATGAGCAGTTCTTC. Translating it yields CASSLEGGTVYNEQFF.